In its sample, the clone carrying this TCR beta chain was seen a few times. J was trimmed by 1 base and V by 3 bases; bases with no gene match: 0. Germline V lookup: CDR1 GTSNPN, CDR2 SVGIG (reference sequence). The CDR3 loop spans 13 amino acids. In the authors' workflow: With immunoSEQ giving junction-only sequences and no quality scores, filtering differed. Some clones are missing from TCRdb's copy, which holds only in-frame ones; the method was immunoSEQ multiplex PCR. V and J calls and clone size follow that table, whereas D and trimming were derived from the DNA. Of over a million clones in the sample, 70% to 80% are singletons; the top ten hold 0.55% to 0.7%. This specimen comes from a study of shared clonotypes between healthy human individuals.

The source of this sequence is a man between 18 and 35 years old in good health. Some clones in this sample may be carry-over from other donors' samples. V is TRBV30 and J is TRBJ2-3, with 8 bases fitting TRBD1. Sequencing was performed on memory CD4+ T cells from PBMCs. Noted subset: CD45RA-negative fraction. CDR3 DNA sequence: TGTGCCTGGAGGACAGGGGGCACAGATACGCAGTATTTT. Its protein product is CAWRTGGTDTQYF.